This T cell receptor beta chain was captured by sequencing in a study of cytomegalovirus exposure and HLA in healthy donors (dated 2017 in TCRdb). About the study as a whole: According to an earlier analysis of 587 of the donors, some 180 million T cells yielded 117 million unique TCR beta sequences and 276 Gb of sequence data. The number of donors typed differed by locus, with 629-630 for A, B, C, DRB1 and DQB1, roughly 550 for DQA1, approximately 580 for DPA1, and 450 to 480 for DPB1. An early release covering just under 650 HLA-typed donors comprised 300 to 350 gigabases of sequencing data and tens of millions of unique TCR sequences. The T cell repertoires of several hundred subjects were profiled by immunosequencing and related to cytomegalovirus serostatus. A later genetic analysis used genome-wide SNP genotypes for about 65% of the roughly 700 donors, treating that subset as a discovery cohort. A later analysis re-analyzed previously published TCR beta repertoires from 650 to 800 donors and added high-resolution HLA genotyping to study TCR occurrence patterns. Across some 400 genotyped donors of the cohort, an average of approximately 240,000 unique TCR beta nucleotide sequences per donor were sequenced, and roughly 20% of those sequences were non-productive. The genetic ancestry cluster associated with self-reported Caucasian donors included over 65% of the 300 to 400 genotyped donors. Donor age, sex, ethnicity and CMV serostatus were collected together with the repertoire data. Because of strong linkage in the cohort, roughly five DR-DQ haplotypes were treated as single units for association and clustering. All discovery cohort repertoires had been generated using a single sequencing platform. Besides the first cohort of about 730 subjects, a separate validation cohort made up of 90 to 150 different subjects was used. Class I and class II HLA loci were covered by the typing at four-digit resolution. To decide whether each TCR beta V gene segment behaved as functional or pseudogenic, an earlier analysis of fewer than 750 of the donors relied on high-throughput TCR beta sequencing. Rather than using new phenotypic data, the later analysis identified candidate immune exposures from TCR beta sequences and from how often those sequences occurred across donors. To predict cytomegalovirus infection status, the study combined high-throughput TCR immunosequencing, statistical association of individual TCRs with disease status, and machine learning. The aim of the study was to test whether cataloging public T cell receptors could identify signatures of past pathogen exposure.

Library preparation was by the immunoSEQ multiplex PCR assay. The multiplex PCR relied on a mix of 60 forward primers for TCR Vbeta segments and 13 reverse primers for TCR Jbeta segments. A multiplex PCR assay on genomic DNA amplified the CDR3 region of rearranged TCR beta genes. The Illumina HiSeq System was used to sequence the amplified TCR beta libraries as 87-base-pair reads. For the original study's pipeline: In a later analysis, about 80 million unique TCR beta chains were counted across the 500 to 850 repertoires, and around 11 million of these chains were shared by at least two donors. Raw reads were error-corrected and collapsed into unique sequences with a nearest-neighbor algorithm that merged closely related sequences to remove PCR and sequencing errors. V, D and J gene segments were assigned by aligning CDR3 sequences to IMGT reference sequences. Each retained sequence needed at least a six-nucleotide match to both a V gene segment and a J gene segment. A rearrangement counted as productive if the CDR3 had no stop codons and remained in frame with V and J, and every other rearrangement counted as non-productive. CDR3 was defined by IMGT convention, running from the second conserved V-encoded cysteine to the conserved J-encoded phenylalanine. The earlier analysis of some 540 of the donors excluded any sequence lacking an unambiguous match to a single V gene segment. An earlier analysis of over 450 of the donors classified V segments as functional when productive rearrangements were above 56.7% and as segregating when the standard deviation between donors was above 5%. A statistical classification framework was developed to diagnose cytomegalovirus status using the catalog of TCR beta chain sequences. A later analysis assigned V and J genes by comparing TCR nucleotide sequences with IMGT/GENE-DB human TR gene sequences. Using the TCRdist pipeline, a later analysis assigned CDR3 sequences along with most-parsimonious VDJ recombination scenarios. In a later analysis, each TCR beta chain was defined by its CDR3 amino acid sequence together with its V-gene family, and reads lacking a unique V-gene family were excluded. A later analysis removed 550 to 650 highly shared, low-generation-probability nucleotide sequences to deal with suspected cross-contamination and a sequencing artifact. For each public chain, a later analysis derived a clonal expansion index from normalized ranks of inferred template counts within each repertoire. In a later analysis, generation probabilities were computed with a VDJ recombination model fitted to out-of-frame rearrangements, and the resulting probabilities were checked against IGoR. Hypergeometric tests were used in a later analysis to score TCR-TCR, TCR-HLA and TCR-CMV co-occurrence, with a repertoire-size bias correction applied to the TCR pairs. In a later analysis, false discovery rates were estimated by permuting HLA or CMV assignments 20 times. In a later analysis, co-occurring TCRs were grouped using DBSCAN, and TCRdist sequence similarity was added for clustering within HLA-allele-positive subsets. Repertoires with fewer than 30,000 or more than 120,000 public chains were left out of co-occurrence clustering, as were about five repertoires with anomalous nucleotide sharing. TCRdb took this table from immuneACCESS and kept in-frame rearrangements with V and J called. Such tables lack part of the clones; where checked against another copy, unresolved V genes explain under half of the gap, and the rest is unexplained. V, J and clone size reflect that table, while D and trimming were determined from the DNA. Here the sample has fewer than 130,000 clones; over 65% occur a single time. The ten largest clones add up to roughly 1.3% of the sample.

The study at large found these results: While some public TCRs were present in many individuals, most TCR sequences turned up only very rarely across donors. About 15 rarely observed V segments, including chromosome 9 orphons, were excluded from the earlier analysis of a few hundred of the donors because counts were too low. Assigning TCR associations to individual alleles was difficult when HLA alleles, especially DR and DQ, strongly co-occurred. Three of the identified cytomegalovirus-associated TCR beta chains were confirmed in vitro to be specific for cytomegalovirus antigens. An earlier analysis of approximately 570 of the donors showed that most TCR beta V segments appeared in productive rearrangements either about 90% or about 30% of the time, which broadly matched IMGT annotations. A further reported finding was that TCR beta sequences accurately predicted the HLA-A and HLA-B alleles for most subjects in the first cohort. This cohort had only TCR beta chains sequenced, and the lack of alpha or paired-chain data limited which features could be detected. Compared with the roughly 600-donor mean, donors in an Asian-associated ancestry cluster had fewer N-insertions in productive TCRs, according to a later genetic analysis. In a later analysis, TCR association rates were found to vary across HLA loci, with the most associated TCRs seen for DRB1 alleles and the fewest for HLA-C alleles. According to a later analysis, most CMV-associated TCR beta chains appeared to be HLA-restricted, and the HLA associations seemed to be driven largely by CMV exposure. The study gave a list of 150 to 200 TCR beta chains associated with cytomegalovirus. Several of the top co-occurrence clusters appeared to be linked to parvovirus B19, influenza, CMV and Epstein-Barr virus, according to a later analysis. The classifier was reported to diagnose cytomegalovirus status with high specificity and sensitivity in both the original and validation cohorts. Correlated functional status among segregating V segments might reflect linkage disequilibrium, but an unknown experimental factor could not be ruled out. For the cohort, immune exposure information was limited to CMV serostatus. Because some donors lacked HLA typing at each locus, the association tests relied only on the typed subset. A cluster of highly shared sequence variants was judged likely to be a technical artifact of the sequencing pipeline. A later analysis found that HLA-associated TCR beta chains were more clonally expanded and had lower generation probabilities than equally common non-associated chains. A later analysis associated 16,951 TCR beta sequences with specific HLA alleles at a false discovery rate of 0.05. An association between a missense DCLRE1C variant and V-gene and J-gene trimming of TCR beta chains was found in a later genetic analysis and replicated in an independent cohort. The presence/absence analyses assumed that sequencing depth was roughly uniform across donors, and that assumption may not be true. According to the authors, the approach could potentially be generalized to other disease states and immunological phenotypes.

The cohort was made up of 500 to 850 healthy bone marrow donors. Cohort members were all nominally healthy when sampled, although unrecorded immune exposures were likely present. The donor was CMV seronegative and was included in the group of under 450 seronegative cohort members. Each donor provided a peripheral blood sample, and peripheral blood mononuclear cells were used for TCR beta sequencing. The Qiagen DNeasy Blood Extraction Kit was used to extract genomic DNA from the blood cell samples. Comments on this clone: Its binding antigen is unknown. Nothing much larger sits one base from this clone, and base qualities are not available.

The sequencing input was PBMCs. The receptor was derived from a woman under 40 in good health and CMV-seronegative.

The DNA sequence is given as TGCGCCAGCACCCGCCTAGCGGGTGAAAACACCGGGGAGCTGTTTTTT. Its protein is CASTRLAGENTGELFF. Here the chain combines TRBV4-1 and TRBJ2-2, with 8 bases aligning to TRBD2. CDR1 and CDR2 are read off the germline V gene as MGHRA and YSYEKL. The CDR3 measures 16 amino acids from cysteine to phenylalanine. CDR3 DNA is the only sequence kept; it has 48 bases, read in frame from the first base. V trim: 7 bases; J trim: 2 bases; unmatched bases: 9.